Shown below are 28 T cell receptor beta chains from a single sample sequenced in a study of blood T cell repertoires in COVID-19. The method was immunoSEQ multiplex PCR; TCRdb's version includes in-frame clones alone and lacks a portion of them. The table has about 250,000 clones, 86% seen once. The source material was peripheral blood. The receptor set was obtained from a woman aged 80 or over with COVID-19, enrolled during active disease.

The chain uses TRBV27 and TRBJ2-2; possible D gene TRBD2, 6 bases. V was cut by 2 bases and J by 4 bases, with 11 bases left in between. Germline CDR1 reads MNHEY; CDR2 reads SMNVEV (reference sequence). This CDR3 has 15 residues. The CDR3 loop is CASSLAGRGTGELFF. The CDR3 nucleotides are TGTGCCAGCAGTTTAGCAGGGCGGGGCACCGGGGAGCTGTTTTTT.

This chain joins TRBV5-1 and TRBJ2-1, with a weak D call TRBD1 (6 bases). CDR1 is SGHRS and CDR2 is YFSETQ in the germline V gene. This CDR3 is 13 amino acids long. V lost 6 bases, J lost 5 bases, and 12 bases lay in between. In nucleotides, the CDR3 is TGCGCCAGCACGGGACATAACAACAATGAGCAGTTCTTC. Translated, it gives CASTGHNNNEQFF.

The chain uses TRBV4-1 and TRBJ1-6; D not certain. The CDR3 sequence is 16 residues long. V dropped 3 bases and J dropped 0 bases, with 9 bases sitting between them. Germline V lookup: CDR1 MGHRA, CDR2 YSYEKL. The DNA for the CDR3 is TGCGCCAGCAGCCAGATTCCGGTCTCCTATAATTCACCCCTCCACTTT. Protein sequence: CASSQIPVSYNSPLHF.

The V and J genes are TRBV6-1 and TRBJ1-4; possible D gene TRBD1, 6 bases. The CDR3 is made up of 16 amino acids. The V end was cut by 3 bases, the J end by 1 base, with 12 bases between. From germline, CDR1 is MNHNS and CDR2 SASEGT. The CDR3 sequence: CASSDSHRVTNEKLFF. The CDR3 bases are TGTGCCAGCAGTGACAGCCACAGGGTAACTAATGAAAAACTGTTTTTT.

V usage is TRBV6-5 and J usage is TRBJ1-6; D unclear. This CDR3 has 12 amino acids. The ends were cut back, 5 bases at V and 9 bases at J, with 8 bases in the middle. Germline CDR1 reads MNHEY; CDR2 reads SVGAGI. CDR3 region: CASSNQVSPLHF. CDR3 coding DNA: TGTGCCAGCAGTAATCAGGTTTCACCCCTCCACTTT.

This clone was counted between two and nine times. The V gene is TRBV19, the J gene TRBJ1-4; 11 nucleotides match TRBD1. The CDR3 consists of 13 residues. Trimming took 9 bases from V and 6 from J; bases not matched to a gene: 3. The germline CDR1 and CDR2 sequences are LNHDA and SQIVND (reference sequence). CDR3 sequence reads: CASPGQGDEKLFF. CDR3 in DNA: TGTGCCAGCCCGGGACAGGGGGATGAAAAACTGTTTTTT.

The chain couples TRBV5-4 to TRBJ2-7; no clear D. CDR1 is SGHNT and CDR2 is YYREEE in the germline V gene (reference sequence). The CDR3 runs 14 residues. V lost 1 base and J 4 bases, leaving 12 bases between the germline ends. DNA for the CDR3: TGTGCCAGCAGCTTGTCCGACACCCCATACGAGCAGTACTTC. Translation gives CASSLSDTPYEQYF.

The chain has TRBV20-1 and TRBJ2-7; 7 bases are a match to TRBD2. V shed 3 bases, J shed 6 bases, and the junction held 14 bases outside the gene matches. Per germline, CDR1 DFQATT and CDR2 SNEGSKA (reference sequence). The CDR3 has 15 amino acids. The CDR3 region is CSASRPASGVGEQYF. The CDR3 bases are TGCAGTGCTAGTCGGCCGGCCAGCGGGGTGGGCGAGCAGTACTTC.

The chain recombines TRBV2 with TRBJ2-3; 9 nucleotides match TRBD1. CDR1 is SNHLY and CDR2 is FYNNEI in the germline V gene. V lost 6 bases and J lost 2; bases outside the gene matches: 6. CDR3 length equals 15 residues. For the CDR3, the DNA is TGTGCCAGCAGACCCGACAGGGGGTACACAGATACGCAGTATTTT. It translates to CASRPDRGYTDTQYF.

The chain uses TRBV3-1 (or the pseudogene TRBV3-2) and TRBJ2-1, with 7 bases matching TRBD2. Unmatched junction bases numbered 15, after V lost 0 bases and J lost 4 bases. Germline CDR1 reads LGHDT; CDR2 reads YNNKEL (reference sequence). This CDR3 contains 19 residues. CDR3 coding DNA: TGTGCCAGCAGCCAAGAAGTAGAGGCTGCTAGCGGTTTATACAATGAGCAGTTCTTC. Translated, it gives CASSQEVEAASGLYNEQFF.

CDR3 bases: TGTGCCAGCACCATAGGAGGCTATTACAATGAGCAGTTCTTC. Protein product: CASTIGGYYNEQFF. The chain has TRBV28 and TRBJ2-1, with D perhaps matching TRBD2 (5 bases). The V gene's germline CDR1 is MDHEN and CDR2 SYDVKM. The CDR3 covers 14 residues. V was trimmed by 7 bases and J by 4 bases, leaving 14 bases between them.

The V call is TRBV5-1, the J call TRBJ2-5; the match to TRBD2 covers 9 bases. Germline V gives CDR1 SGHRS, CDR2 YFSETQ. V shed 1 base and J 3 bases; nucleotides not matched to a gene: 4. CDR3 length: 15 residues. The CDR3: CASSLSPSGEETQYF. As DNA, the CDR3 is TGCGCCAGCAGCTTGTCTCCTAGCGGGGAAGAGACCCAGTACTTC.

V gene TRBV4-3 combines with J gene TRBJ1-2, with 8 bases fitting TRBD1. Germline CDR1 and CDR2: LGHNA and YSLEER. This CDR3 is built from 13 residues. Trimming at V came to 3 bases and at J to 8 bases, leaving 5 bases not matched to a gene. CDR3 loop: CASSQTGVEGYTF. CDR3 coding DNA: TGCGCCAGCAGCCAGACAGGGGTGGAGGGCTACACCTTC.

The J gene is TRBJ2-1, the V gene TRBV2, with 7 positions matching TRBD1. Trimming removed 4 bases from V and 3 bases from J; junction bases left unmatched: 6. The germline V gene encodes CDR1 SNHLY and CDR2 FYNNEI. The CDR3 length is 15 residues. Here the CDR3 reads CASSVATGIYNEQFF. CDR3 bases: TGTGCCAGCAGTGTGGCGACAGGGATCTACAATGAGCAGTTCTTC.

J is TRBJ1-3 and V is TRBV9, with 7 bases that match TRBD1. The CDR3 consists of 15 residues. With V trimmed by 4 bases and J by 5 bases, 9 bases remained unmatched. Germline V CDR1 and CDR2: SGDLS, YYNGEE. The CDR3: CASSPREGARNTIYF. The CDR3 DNA sequence: TGTGCCAGCAGCCCCCGTGAGGGGGCGCGAAACACCATATATTTT.

The rearrangement joins TRBV5-4 to TRBJ1-1; 7 bases line up with TRBD1. This CDR3 spans 16 amino acids. V shed 4 bases, J shed 7 bases, and the junction held 16 bases outside the gene matches. Germline CDR1 and CDR2: SGHNT and YYREEE (reference sequence). This CDR3 is CASSQGGGKAADEAFF. DNA of the CDR3: TGTGCCAGCAGCCAAGGGGGCGGTAAGGCGGCGGATGAAGCTTTCTTT.

Here the CDR3 reads CASKTPSGKLDTIYF. In DNA form, the CDR3 reads TGTGCCAGCAAAACTCCCTCGGGTAAATTAGACACCATATATTTT. The chain uses TRBV28 and TRBJ1-3; D gene unclear. The CDR3 extends over 15 amino acids. V lost 7 bases and J lost 8, with 21 bases in between. CDR1 is MDHEN and CDR2 is SYDVKM in the germline V gene.

The chain couples TRBV2 to TRBJ2-5; 8 bases align to TRBD2. J lost 2 bases, V lost 7 bases, and 9 bases had no gene match. The CDR3 consists of 15 residues. The germline V gene has CDR1 SNHLY and CDR2 FYNNEI. As DNA, the CDR3 is TGTGCCAGCAAAGAGGTTGGGACTAGACAAGAGACCCAGTACTTC. This encodes CASKEVGTRQETQYF.

The V gene is TRBV6-5, the J gene TRBJ2-3; 14 bases align to TRBD2. Germline V lookup: CDR1 MNHEY, CDR2 SVGAGI. CDR3 size: 14 residues. The ends lost 7 bases at V and 8 bases at J; junction bases unmatched: 5. CDR3 in DNA: TGTGCCAGCATGACTAGCGGGGGGGTTGGTACGCAGTATTTT. The encoded protein is CASMTSGGVGTQYF.

The chain employs TRBV11-2 and TRBJ1-3; 10 bases are shared with TRBD1. Trimming took 4 bases from V and 2 from J; bases not matched to a gene: 2. CDR1 and CDR2 from the germline V gene are SGHAT and FQNNGV. The CDR3 runs to 15 residues. In DNA form, the CDR3 reads TGTGCCAGCAGCTCCGGACAGGGGGCTGGAAACACCATATATTTT. Translating gives CASSSGQGAGNTIYF.

The rearrangement joins TRBV10-3 to TRBJ1-1; possibly TRBD1 for D (6 bases). The CDR3 spans 14 residues. V was pared by 0 bases and J by 6 bases, with 11 bases between. Germline CDR1 and CDR2: ENHRY and SYGVKD. The CDR3 DNA reads as TGTGCCATCAGTGAGTCGATGTCAGGGGCTGAAGCTTTCTTT. It specifies CAISESMSGAEAFF.

The genes are TRBV18 and TRBJ2-7; 11 nucleotides line up with TRBD2. CDR3 size: 15 residues. CDR1 and CDR2 from the germline V gene are KGHSH and LQKENI. V lost 3 bases to trimming and J lost 2 bases; unmatched junction nucleotides: 3. CDR3 sequence (DNA): TGTGCCAGCTCACCTCGACTAGCGGGGCCCTACGAGCAGTACGTC. This translates into CASSPRLAGPYEQYV.

In its sample, this clone was seen once. The junction departs from germline at one end; a sequencing error may be responsible. The chain joins TRBV5-6 to TRBJ1-1; 7 bases agree with TRBD1. The CDR3 consists of 12 residues. The germline gives CDR1 SGHDT, CDR2 YYEEEE. As DNA, the CDR3 is TGTGCCAGCAACCTCCGGGACAGCCAAACGATTTTT. Residues: CASNLRDSQTIF.

The chain combines TRBV28 with TRBJ2-7; TRBD2 aligns across 11 bases. The CDR3 is 17 residues long. Trimming at V came to 5 bases and at J to 4 bases, leaving 13 bases not matched to a gene. The V gene's germline CDR1 is MDHEN and CDR2 SYDVKM. CDR3 in DNA: TGTGCCAGCAGTCCCGTTAGCGGGGGGGCAAAGTTTTACGAGCAGTACGTC. This encodes CASSPVSGGAKFYEQYV.

The chain carries TRBV6-2 or TRBV6-3 and TRBJ2-1, with D perhaps TRBD2 (5 bases). CDR3 length: 15 residues. Deletions cut 0 bases from V and 4 bases from J, with 10 bases between. Germline V gene lookup returns CDR1 MNHEY and CDR2 SVGEGT. The CDR3 loop reads CASSYSTREYNEQFF. Written as DNA, the CDR3 is TGTGCCAGCAGTTACTCGACGAGGGAGTACAATGAGCAGTTCTTC.

The chain uses TRBV10-2 and TRBJ2-3, with TRBD2 identical over 13 bases. Germline values: CDR1 WSHSY, CDR2 SAAADI. The V and J ends lost 8 bases and 4 bases, in that order; junction bases with no gene match: 3. The CDR3 has 14 amino acids. DNA for the CDR3: TGCGCCAGCCGGACTAGCGGGGGATCAGATACGCAGTATTTT. Translated, it gives CASRTSGGSDTQYF.

This chain uses TRBV30 with TRBJ1-2; D call uncertain. V lost 0 bases and J 6 bases, leaving 17 bases between the germline ends. The CDR3 contains 15 residues. The V gene's germline CDR1 is GTSNPN and CDR2 SVGIG (reference sequence). Written as DNA, the CDR3 is TGTGCCTGGAGTGTACTTGTGGGGAGTATGGATGGCTACACCTTC. It specifies CAWSVLVGSMDGYTF.

V is TRBV28 and J is TRBJ1-6, with D unresolved. Germline V gives CDR1 MDHEN, CDR2 SYDVKM. Trimming stripped 5 bases from V and 9 bases from J, with 17 bases between. The CDR3 has 15 amino acids. The CDR3 reads CASSLTGVTRSPLHF. In DNA, the CDR3 is TGTGCCAGCAGTCTCACCGGGGTTACACGTTCACCCCTCCACTTT.